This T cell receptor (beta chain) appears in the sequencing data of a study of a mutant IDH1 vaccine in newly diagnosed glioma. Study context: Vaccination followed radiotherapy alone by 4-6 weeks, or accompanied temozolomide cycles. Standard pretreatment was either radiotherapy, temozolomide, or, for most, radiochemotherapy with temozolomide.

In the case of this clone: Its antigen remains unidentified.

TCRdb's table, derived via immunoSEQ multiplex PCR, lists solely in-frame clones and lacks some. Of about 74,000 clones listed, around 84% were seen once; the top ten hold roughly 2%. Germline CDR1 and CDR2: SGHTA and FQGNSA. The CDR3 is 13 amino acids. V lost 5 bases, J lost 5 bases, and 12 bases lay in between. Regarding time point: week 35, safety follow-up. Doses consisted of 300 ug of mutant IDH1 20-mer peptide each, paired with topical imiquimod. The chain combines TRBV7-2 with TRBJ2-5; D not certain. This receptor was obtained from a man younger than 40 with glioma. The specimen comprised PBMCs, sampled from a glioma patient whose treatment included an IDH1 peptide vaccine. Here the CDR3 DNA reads TGTGCCAGCAGCCTCCGCCCGCGGGAGACCCAGTACTTC. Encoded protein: CASSLRPRETQYF.